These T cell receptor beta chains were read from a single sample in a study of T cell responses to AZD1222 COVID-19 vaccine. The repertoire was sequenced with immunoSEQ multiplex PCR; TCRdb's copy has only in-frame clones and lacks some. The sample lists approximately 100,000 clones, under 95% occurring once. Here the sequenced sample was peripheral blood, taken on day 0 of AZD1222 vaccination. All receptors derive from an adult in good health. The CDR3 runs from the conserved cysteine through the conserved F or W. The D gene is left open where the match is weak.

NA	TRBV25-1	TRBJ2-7	CASSGMVAEQYF
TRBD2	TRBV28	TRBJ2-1	CAIALSGGVNEQFF
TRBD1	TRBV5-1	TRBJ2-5	CASSRTGQETQYF
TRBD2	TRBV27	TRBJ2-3	CASSNGLAKGTDTQYF
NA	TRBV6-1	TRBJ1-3	CASSEAQMGGSNTIYF
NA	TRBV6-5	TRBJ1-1	CASSRQDPTEAFF
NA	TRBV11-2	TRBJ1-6	CASRWGGQDSPLHF
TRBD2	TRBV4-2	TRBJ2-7	CASSPGLAVEQYF
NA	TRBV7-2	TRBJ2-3	CASSPVGRADTQYF
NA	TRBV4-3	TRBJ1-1	CASSPTRGRDTEAFF
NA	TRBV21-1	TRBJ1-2	CASSKFYGYTF
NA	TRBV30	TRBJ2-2	CAWSVLRGTGELFF
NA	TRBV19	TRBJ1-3	CASSRDRPQGNTIYF
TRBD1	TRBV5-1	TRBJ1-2	CASSLTGTGGSGYTF
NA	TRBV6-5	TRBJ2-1	CASRDTGEVGTEQFF
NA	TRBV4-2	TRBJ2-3	CASSQDETGDTDTQYF